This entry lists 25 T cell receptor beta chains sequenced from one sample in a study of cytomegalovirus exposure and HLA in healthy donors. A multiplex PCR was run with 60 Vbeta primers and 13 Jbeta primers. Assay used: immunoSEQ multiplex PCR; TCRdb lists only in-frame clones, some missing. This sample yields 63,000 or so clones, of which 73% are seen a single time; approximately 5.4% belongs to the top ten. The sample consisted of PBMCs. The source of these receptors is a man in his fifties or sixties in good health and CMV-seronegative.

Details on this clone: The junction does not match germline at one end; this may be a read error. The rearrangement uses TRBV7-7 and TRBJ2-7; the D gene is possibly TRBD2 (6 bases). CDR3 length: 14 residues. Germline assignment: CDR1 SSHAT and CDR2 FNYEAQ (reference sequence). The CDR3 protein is CASSRGGESYEQYF. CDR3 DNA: TGTGCTAGCAGCCGTGGCGGGGAGTCCTACGAGCAGTACTTC.

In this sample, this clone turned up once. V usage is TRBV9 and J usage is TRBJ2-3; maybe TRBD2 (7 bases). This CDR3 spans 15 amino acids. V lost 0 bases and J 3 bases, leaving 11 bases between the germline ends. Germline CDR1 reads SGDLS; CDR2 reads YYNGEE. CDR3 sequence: CASSVVGGGTDTQYF. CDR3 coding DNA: TGTGCCAGCAGCGTAGTAGGGGGAGGGACAGATACGCAGTATTTT.

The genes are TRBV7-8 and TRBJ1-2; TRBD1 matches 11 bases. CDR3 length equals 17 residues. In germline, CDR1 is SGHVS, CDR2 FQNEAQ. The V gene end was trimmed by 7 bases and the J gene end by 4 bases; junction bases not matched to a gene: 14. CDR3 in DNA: TGTGCCAGCATCGCTCAGGACAGGGGGCGCCCCGTCTATGGCTACACCTTC. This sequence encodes CASIAQDRGRPVYGYTF. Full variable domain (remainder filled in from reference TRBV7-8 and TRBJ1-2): GAGVSQSPRYKVAKRGQDVALRCDPISGHVSLFWYQQALGQGPEFLTYFQNEAQLDKSGLPSDRFFAERPEGSVSTLKIQRTQQEDSAVYLCASIAQDRGRPVYGYTFGSGTRLTVV.

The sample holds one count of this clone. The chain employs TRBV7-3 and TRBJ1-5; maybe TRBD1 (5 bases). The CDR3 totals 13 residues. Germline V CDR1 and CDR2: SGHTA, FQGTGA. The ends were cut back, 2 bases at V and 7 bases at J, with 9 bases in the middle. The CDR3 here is CASSLARGQPQHF. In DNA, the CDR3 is TGTGCCAGCAGCTTAGCGCGGGGGCAGCCCCAGCATTTT.

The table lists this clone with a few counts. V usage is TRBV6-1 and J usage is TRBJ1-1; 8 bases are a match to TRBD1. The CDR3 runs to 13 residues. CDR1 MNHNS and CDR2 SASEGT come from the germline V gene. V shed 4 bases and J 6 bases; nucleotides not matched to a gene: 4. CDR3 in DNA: TGTGCCAGCAGTGCACAGGGGGGGGCTGAAGCTTTCTTT. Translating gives CASSAQGGAEAFF.

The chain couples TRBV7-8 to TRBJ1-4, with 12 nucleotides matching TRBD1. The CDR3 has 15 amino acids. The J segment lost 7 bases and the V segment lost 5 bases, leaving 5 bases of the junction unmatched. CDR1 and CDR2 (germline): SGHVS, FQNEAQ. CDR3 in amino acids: CASSEGTGGIEKLFF. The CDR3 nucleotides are TGTGCCAGCAGCGAGGGGACAGGGGGCATTGAAAAACTGTTTTTT.

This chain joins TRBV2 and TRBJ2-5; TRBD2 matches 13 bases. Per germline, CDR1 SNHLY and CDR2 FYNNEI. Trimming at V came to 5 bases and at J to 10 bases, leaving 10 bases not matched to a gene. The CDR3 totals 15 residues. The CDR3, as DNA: TGTGCCAGCAGTCCAAGAACTAGCGGGGGGGGGAGCCAGTACTTC. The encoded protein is CASSPRTSGGGSQYF.

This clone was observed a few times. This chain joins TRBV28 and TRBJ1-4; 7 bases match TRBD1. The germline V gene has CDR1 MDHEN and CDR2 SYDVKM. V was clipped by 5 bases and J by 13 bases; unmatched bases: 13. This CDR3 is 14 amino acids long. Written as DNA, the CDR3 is TGTGCCAGCAGTCGACAGGGATCCAGGTTGGGACTGTTTTTT. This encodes CASSRQGSRLGLFF.

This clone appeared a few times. This chain's CDR3 is CASRDSGSSSYEQYF. CDR3 sequence (DNA): TGTGCCAGTAGAGACTCCGGGAGTAGCTCCTACGAGCAGTACTTC. The gene calls are TRBV19 and TRBJ2-7; tentative D call: TRBD2 (6 bases). This CDR3 comprises 15 residues. Germline CDR1 and CDR2: LNHDA and SQIVND (reference sequence). V gave up 6 bases and J gave up 0 bases, with 15 bases separating them.

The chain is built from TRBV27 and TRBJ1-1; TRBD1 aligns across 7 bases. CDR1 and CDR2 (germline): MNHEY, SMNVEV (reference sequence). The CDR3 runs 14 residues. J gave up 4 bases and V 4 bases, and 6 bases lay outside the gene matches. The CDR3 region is CASSSQGRGTEAFF. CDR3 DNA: TGTGCCAGCAGTTCACAGGGGAGAGGCACTGAAGCTTTCTTT.

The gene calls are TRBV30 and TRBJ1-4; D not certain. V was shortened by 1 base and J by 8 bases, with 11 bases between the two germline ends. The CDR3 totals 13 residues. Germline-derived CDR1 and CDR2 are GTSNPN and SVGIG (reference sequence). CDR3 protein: CAWSEQSGEKLFF. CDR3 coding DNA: TGTGCCTGGAGTGAACAGTCTGGGGAAAAACTGTTTTTT.

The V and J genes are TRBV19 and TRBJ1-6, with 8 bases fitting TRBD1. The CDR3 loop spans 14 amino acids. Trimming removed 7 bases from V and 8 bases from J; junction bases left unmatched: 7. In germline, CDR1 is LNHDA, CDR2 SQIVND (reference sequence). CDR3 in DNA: TGTGCCAGTACCGCAGGGGGCGGGGATTCACCCCTCCACTTT. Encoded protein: CASTAGGGDSPLHF.

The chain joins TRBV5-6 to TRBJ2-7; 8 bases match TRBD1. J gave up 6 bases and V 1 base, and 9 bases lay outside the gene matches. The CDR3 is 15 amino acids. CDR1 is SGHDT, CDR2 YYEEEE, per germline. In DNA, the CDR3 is TGTGCCAGCAGCTTGTTTAGGACAGGGATCACCGAGCAGTACTTC. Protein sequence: CASSLFRTGITEQYF.

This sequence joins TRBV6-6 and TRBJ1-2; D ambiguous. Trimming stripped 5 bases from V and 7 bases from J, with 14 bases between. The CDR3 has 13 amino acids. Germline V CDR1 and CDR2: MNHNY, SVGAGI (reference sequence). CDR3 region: CASSGRADVGYTF. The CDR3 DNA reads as TGTGCCAGCAGTGGGAGGGCCGACGTTGGCTACACCTTC.

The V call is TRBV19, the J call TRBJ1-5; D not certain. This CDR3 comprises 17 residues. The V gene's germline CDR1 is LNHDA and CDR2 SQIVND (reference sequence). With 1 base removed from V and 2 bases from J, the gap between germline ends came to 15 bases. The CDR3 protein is CASSIVWEGAGNQPQHF. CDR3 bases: TGTGCCAGTAGTATAGTGTGGGAGGGCGCGGGCAATCAGCCCCAGCATTTT.

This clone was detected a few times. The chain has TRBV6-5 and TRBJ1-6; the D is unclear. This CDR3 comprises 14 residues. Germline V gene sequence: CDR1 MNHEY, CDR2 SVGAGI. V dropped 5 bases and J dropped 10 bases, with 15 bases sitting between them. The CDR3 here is CASSRDGYSSPLHF. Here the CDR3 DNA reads TGTGCCAGCAGTCGGGATGGCTATAGCTCACCCCTCCACTTT.

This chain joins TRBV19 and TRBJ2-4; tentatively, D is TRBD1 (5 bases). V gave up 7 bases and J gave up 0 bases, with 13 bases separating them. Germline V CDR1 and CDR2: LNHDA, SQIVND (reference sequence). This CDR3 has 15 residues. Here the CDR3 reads CASNPTALAKNIQYF. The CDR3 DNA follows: TGTGCCAGTAACCCGACAGCCCTAGCCAAAAACATTCAGTACTTC.

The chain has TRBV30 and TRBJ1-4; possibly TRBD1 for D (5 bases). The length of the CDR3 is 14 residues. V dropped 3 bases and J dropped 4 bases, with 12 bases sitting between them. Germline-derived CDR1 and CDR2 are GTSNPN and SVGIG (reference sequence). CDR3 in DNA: TGTGCCTGGAGGGTACAGGTAGATAATGAAAAACTGTTTTTT. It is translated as CAWRVQVDNEKLFF.

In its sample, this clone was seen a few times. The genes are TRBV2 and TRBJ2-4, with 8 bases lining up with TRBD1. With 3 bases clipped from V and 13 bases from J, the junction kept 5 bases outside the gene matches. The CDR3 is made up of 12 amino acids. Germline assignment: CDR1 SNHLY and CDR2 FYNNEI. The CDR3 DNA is TGTGCCAGCAGTGAGGACAGGGCCGTCCAGTACTTC. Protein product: CASSEDRAVQYF.

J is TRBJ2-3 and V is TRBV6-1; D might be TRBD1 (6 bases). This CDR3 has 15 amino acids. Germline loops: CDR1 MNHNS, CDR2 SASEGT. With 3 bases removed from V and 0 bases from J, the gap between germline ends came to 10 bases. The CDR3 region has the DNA TGTGCCAGCAGTGAGACAGGAGGAAGCACAGATACGCAGTATTTT. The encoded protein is CASSETGGSTDTQYF.

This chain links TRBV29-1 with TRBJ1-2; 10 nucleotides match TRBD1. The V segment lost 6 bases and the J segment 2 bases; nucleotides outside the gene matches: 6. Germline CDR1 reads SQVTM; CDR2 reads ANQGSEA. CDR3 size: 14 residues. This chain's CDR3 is CSVKTGGENYGYTF. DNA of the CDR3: TGCAGCGTGAAGACAGGGGGCGAGAACTATGGCTACACCTTC.

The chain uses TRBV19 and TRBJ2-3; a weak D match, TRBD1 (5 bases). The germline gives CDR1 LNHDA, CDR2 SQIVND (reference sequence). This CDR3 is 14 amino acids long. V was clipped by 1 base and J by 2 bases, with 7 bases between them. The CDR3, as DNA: TGTGCCAGTAGTATAGGTGGGGCCACAGATACGCAGTATTTT. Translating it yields CASSIGGATDTQYF.

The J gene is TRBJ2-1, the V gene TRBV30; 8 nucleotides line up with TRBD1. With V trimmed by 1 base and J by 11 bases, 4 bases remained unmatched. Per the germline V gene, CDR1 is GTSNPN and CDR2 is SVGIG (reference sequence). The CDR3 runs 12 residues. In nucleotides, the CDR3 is TGTGCCTGGAGTGGCGGGACAGGCCAGCAGTTCTTC. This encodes CAWSGGTGQQFF.

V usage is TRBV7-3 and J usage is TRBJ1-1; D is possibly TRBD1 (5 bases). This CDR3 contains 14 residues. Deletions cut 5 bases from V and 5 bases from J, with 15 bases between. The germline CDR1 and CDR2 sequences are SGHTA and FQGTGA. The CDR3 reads CASSERTGGTEAFF. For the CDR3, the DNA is TGTGCCAGCAGCGAAAGGACGGGGGGGACTGAAGCTTTCTTT.

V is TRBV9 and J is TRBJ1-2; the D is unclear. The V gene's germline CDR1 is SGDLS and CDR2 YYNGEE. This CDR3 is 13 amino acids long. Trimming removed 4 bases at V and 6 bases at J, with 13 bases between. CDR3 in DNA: TGTGCCAGCAGCCCCTCTACCGGGGATGGCTACACCTTC. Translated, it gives CASSPSTGDGYTF.